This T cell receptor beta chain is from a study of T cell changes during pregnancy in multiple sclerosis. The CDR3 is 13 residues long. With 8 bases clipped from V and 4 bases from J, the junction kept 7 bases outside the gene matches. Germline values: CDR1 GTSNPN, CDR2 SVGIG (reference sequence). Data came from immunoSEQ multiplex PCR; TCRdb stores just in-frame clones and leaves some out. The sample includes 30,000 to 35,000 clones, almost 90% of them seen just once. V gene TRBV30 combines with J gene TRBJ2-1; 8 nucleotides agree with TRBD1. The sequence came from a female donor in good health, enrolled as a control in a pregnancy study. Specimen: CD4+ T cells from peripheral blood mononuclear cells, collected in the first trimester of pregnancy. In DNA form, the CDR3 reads TGTGCCCGTGACAGGGGAGGTTACAATGAGCAGTTCTTC. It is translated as CARDRGGYNEQFF.